Below are 31 T cell receptor beta chains sequenced from a single sample in a study of T cells in Graves' hyperthyroidism and ophthalmopathy (dated by TCRdb to between 2019 and 2020). Receptors were amplified or captured by multiplex PCR. For sequencing, an Illumina HiSeq 2000 was employed. The TCR beta CDR3 regions were amplified from the RNA transcripts. A first-round RT-PCR of the TCR CDR3 used the HTBI primer set with the Qiagen OneStep RT-PCR kit. Starting from the raw public reads, TCRdb applied fastp trimming at Q25, assembled clones with MiXCR and retained in-frame beta chains. Entries are consolidated by CDR3 protein sequence, retaining the most common genes and DNA. This sample gives 35,000 to 45,000 distinct CDR3 sequences in total; around 50% of them show up just once. Roughly a sixth of the sample belongs to the ten largest clones. The sequenced sample was blood. These receptor sequences come from a man aged 40-49 years with Graves' ophthalmopathy.

Sample share makes this clonotype medium-sized. The rearrangement joins TRBV15 to TRBJ1-5; 10 positions match TRBD1. Germline V gene sequence: CDR1 LNHNV, CDR2 YYDKDF (reference sequence). The CDR3 length is 15 residues. With V trimmed by 0 bases and J by 6 bases, 2 bases remained unmatched. CDR3 nucleotide sequence: TGTGCCACCAGCAGAGAAGGACAGGGGGGTCAGCCCCAGCATTTT. The encoded protein is CATSREGQGGQPQHF.

This clonotype appeared many times. V is TRBV3-1 and J is TRBJ2-1; D is unclear. This CDR3 contains 13 residues. Trimming stripped 4 bases from V and 10 bases from J, with 14 bases between. Germline loops: CDR1 LGHDT, CDR2 YNNKEL (reference sequence). The CDR3 DNA is TGTGCCAGCAGCCTTAATTTACTTCAGGAGCAGTTCTTC. The encoded protein is CASSLNLLQEQFF.

In nucleotides, the CDR3 is TGCAGTGCTGCCACGGGGGCCAACGTCCTGACTTTC. Residues: CSAATGANVLTF. The chain links TRBV20-1 to TRBJ2-6; D is unresolved. The germline gives CDR1 DFQATT, CDR2 SNEGSKA (reference sequence). Trimming left V 5 bases short and J 4 bases short, with 6 bases between. The CDR3 has 12 amino acids.

This chain joins TRBV20-1 and TRBJ2-5, with 8 bases lining up with TRBD1. CDR3 length: 12 residues. In germline, CDR1 is DFQATT, CDR2 SNEGSKA (reference sequence). The V gene end was trimmed by 6 bases and the J gene end by 5 bases; junction bases not matched to a gene: 5. The CDR3 bases are TGCAGTGCAAAGACAGGGGTTGAGACCCAGTACTTC. It is translated as CSAKTGVETQYF.

J is TRBJ1-6 and V is TRBV10-2; no firm D call. V was cut by 3 bases and J by 1 base, with 10 bases left in between. The CDR3 spans 16 residues. Germline V gene lookup returns CDR1 WSHSY and CDR2 SAAADI. CDR3 residues: CASSDSGRSYNSPLHF. The CDR3 region has the DNA TGCGCCAGCAGTGATTCGGGGAGGTCCTATAATTCACCCCTCCACTTT.

This clonotype was seen many times. The chain is built from TRBV13 and TRBJ2-3; D tentatively fits TRBD1 or TRBD2 (6 bases each). This CDR3 is 13 amino acids long. Germline V CDR1 and CDR2: PRHDT, FYEKMQ (reference sequence). Trimming removed 4 bases from V and 8 bases from J, with 13 bases in between. The CDR3 DNA follows: TGTGCCAGCAGCTCGACCACGGGGGCTACGCAGTATTTT. This encodes CASSSTTGATQYF.

This clonotype was detected many times. The chain has TRBV19 and TRBJ1-2; 9 bases agree with TRBD1. Unmatched junction bases numbered 12, after V lost 6 bases and J lost 4 bases. The CDR3 spans 16 residues. Germline CDR1 is LNHDA and CDR2 is SQIVND (reference sequence). For the CDR3, the DNA is TGTGCCAGTAGACTCCGACTGGACAGGGGCGCCTATGGCTACACCTTC. Translating it yields CASRLRLDRGAYGYTF. Combining the CDR3 with reference TRBV19 and TRBJ1-2 gives the whole variable domain DGGITQSPKYLFRKEGQNVTLSCEQNLNHDAMYWYRQDPGQGLRLIYYSQIVNDFQKGDIAEGYSVSREKKESFPLTVTSAQKNPTAFYLCASRLRLDRGAYGYTFGSGTRLTVV.

The chain recombines TRBV24-1 with TRBJ2-3; no clear D gene. The germline gives CDR1 KGHDR, CDR2 SFDVKD. This CDR3 comprises 12 residues. The V end lost 2 bases, the J end lost 5 bases, and 4 bases lay between the germline ends. The CDR3 sequence: CATSDWEDTQYF. The CDR3 bases are TGTGCCACCAGTGATTGGGAAGATACGCAGTATTTT.

The V and J genes are TRBV14 and TRBJ1-6; tentative D call: TRBD1 (5 bases). V shed 4 bases and J shed 9 bases, with 16 bases lying between them. CDR1 is SGHDN, CDR2 FVKESK, per germline. This CDR3 is built from 15 residues. The CDR3 nucleotides read TGTGCCAGCAGCCCGTGGGGCGGGGGAAGTTCACCCCTCCACTTT. Translation: CASSPWGGGSSPLHF.

V gene TRBV2 combines with J gene TRBJ2-1; D gene uncertain. The length of the CDR3 is 11 residues. V was shortened by 4 bases and J by 9 bases, with 7 bases between the two germline ends. The V gene's germline CDR1 is SNHLY and CDR2 FYNNEI. The CDR3 nucleotides are TGTGCCAGCAGTGCCCTTGGTGAGCAGTTCTTC. The encoded protein is CASSALGEQFF.

By share of the sample, this clonotype is medium-sized (0.01 to 0.1%). The J gene is TRBJ2-5, the V gene TRBV13, with a weak D call TRBD2 (6 bases). The germline V gene has CDR1 PRHDT and CDR2 FYEKMQ (reference sequence). V lost 0 bases and J lost 3, with 11 bases in between. This CDR3 contains 15 residues. DNA of the CDR3: TGTGCCAGCAGCTTAGGTGGGACTTCAAAAGAGACCCAGTACTTC. This gives the protein CASSLGGTSKETQYF.

This clonotype was recorded at least ten times. The J gene is TRBJ2-7, the V gene TRBV5-1; 10 nucleotides align to TRBD1. With 2 bases clipped from V and 0 bases from J, the junction kept 2 bases outside the gene matches. Germline V gene lookup returns CDR1 SGHRS and CDR2 YFSETQ. This CDR3 is built from 15 residues. The CDR3 region is CASSFRDRGSYEQYF. In DNA, the CDR3 is TGCGCCAGCAGCTTCCGGGACAGGGGCTCCTACGAGCAGTACTTC. Filled out from reference TRBV5-1 and TRBJ2-7, the complete variable domain reads KAGVTQTPRYLIKTRGQQVTLSCSPISGHRSVSWYQQTPGQGLQFLFEYFSETQRNKGNFPGRFSGRQFSNSRSEMNVSTLELGDSALYLCASSFRDRGSYEQYFGPGTRLTVT.

This clonotype has at least ten counts. This chain links TRBV5-1 with TRBJ1-6; 7 bases align to TRBD1. CDR1 SGHRS and CDR2 YFSETQ come from the germline V gene. This CDR3 has 13 amino acids. With V trimmed by 7 bases and J by 3 bases, 1 base remained unmatched. In nucleotides, the CDR3 is TGCGCCAGCCGGGACAGCTATAATTCACCCCTCCACTTT. Its translation: CASRDSYNSPLHF.

This clonotype was observed at least ten times. The chain carries TRBV28 and TRBJ2-5; 7 positions agree with TRBD1. CDR1 MDHEN and CDR2 SYDVKM come from the germline V gene. The ends lost 1 base at V and 5 bases at J; junction bases unmatched: 13. The length of the CDR3 is 17 residues. CDR3: CASSLSDGTDYGETQYF. The CDR3 DNA follows: TGTGCCAGCAGTTTATCAGACGGGACAGACTACGGGGAGACCCAGTACTTC.

This clonotype was seen at least ten times. The V call is TRBV20-1, the J call TRBJ2-1; 7 bases agree with TRBD2. Per germline, CDR1 DFQATT and CDR2 SNEGSKA (reference sequence). The CDR3 has 14 residues. The V and J ends lost 6 bases and 0 bases, in that order; junction bases with no gene match: 5. DNA of the CDR3: TGCAGTGCGAGGCGGGGGAGCTCCTACAATGAGCAGTTCTTC. This sequence encodes CSARRGSSYNEQFF.

This clonotype was counted ten times or more. The chain is built from TRBV6-5 and TRBJ2-1; D possibly corresponds to TRBD2 (8 bases). Trimming pared 6 bases from V and 10 bases from J, leaving 31 bases between. Germline loops: CDR1 MNHEY, CDR2 SVGAGI. The CDR3 consists of 18 residues. The CDR3 here is CASRTRPPGTRGPLEQFF. CDR3 bases: TGTGCCAGCAGAACGCGACCCCCCGGGACTAGGGGGCCATTGGAGCAGTTCTTC.

This clonotype was seen ten or more times. The J gene is TRBJ2-3, the V gene TRBV7-2; 11 bases are a match to TRBD2. The CDR3 loop spans 16 amino acids. The V gene end was trimmed by 6 bases and the J gene end by 3 bases; junction bases not matched to a gene: 8. Germline CDR1 SGHTA, CDR2 FQGNSA. The CDR3: CASSWDSGRGTDTQYF. DNA for the CDR3: TGTGCCAGCAGTTGGGATAGCGGGAGGGGGACAGATACGCAGTATTTT.

This clonotype showed up many times. The chain joins TRBV2 to TRBJ2-7; TRBD2 matches at 11 bases. V gave up 6 bases and J gave up 6 bases; unmatched junction bases: 10. This CDR3 contains 15 residues. Germline CDR1 reads SNHLY; CDR2 reads FYNNEI. The CDR3 DNA is TGTGCCAGCAGGGGGACTAGCGGCCCCTCGGCCGAGCAGTACTTC. Protein: CASRGTSGPSAEQYF.

This clonotype was detected many times. The chain is built from TRBV28 and TRBJ2-7; possible D gene TRBD1, 8 bases. Per the germline V gene, CDR1 is MDHEN and CDR2 is SYDVKM. The CDR3 consists of 15 residues. V shed 5 bases and J shed 6 bases, with 20 bases lying between them. The CDR3 nucleotides read TGTGCCAGCAGTCAACAGGGGGGGACCCTCCTCGAGCAGTACTTC. Translating it yields CASSQQGGTLLEQYF.

Of note for this clonotype: The germline gene is not matched at one end of the junction; a read error may be the cause. V and J are TRBV7-9 and TRBJ2-1; TRBD2 agrees at 12 bases. This CDR3 has 15 amino acids. Germline V gene sequence: CDR1 SEHNR, CDR2 FQNEAQ (reference sequence). The CDR3 nucleotides are TGTGCCAGCAGCGTAGCTAGCGGGAGGGAGAATGAGCAGTTCTTC. Its protein is CASSVASGRENEQFF.

A note on this clonotype: This CDR3 is missing its conserved last phenylalanine or tryptophan, likely due to a read error. This chain uses TRBV11-2 with TRBJ2-3; D gene uncertain. The CDR3 has 14 amino acids. Trimming stripped 2 bases from V and 6 bases from J, with 12 bases between. Germline V gene lookup returns CDR1 SGHAT and CDR2 FQNNGV. The CDR3 loop reads CASSLRPLSDTQYC. DNA of the CDR3: TGTGCCAGCAGCTTAAGGCCCCTATCGGATACGCAGTATTGT.

At least ten counts were recorded for this clonotype. This sequence joins TRBV5-6 and TRBJ2-5; no reliable D call. The CDR3 has 11 residues. V lost 2 bases, J lost 5 bases, and 4 bases lay in between. Germline CDR1 is SGHDT and CDR2 is YYEEEE. CDR3 residues: CASSFRETQYF. The CDR3, as DNA: TGTGCCAGCAGCTTCAGGGAGACCCAGTACTTC.

This clonotype was recorded at least ten times. This rearrangement joins TRBV20-1 to TRBJ2-7; D gene unclear. Germline lookup yields CDR1 DFQATT and CDR2 SNEGSKA (reference sequence). The CDR3 spans 13 residues. Trimming removed 5 bases at V and 4 bases at J, with 15 bases between. The CDR3 DNA reads as TGCAGTGCTGGGGTATTAGTGGGGTACGAGCAGTACTTC. Protein: CSAGVLVGYEQYF.

V is TRBV28 and J is TRBJ1-3; a possible D gene is TRBD1 (5 bases). Trimming shortened V by 4 bases and J by 4 bases, and 8 bases separated the two germline ends. Germline lookup yields CDR1 MDHEN and CDR2 SYDVKM. CDR3 length equals 13 residues. CDR3: CASSSRQGNTIYF. As DNA, the CDR3 is TGTGCCAGCAGTTCGAGACAGGGAAACACCATATATTTT.

The rearrangement joins TRBV9 to TRBJ2-1; a possible D gene is TRBD1 (6 bases). V shed 0 bases and J shed 12 bases, with 16 bases lying between them. CDR1 and CDR2 from the germline V gene are SGDLS and YYNGEE. The CDR3 totals 14 residues. The CDR3 DNA follows: TGTGCCAGCAGCGTAGTGGGGGACACAGATACGCAGTTCTTC. Its protein is CASSVVGDTDTQFF.

In this sample, this clonotype turned up many times. The chain links TRBV28 to TRBJ2-3; a possible D gene is TRBD2 (6 bases). This CDR3 has 13 amino acids. Deletions cut 7 bases from V and 10 bases from J, with 18 bases between. The germline gives CDR1 MDHEN, CDR2 SYDVKM. The CDR3 loop reads CASIQEGKRPQYF. The CDR3 DNA reads TGTGCCAGCATCCAGGAGGGGAAGAGGCCGCAGTATTTT. Filled out from reference TRBV28 and TRBJ2-3, the complete variable domain reads DVKVTQSSRYLVKRTGEKVFLECVQDMDHENMFWYRQDPGLGLRLIYFSYDVKMKEKGDIPEGYSVSREKKERFSLILESASTNQTSMYLCASIQEGKRPQYFGPGTRLTVL.

This clonotype was counted many times. This chain links TRBV11-2 with TRBJ2-7; D is unclear. Trimming pared 1 base from V and 3 bases from J, leaving 10 bases between. The CDR3 sequence is 14 residues long. CDR1 is SGHAT and CDR2 is FQNNGV in the germline V gene. The CDR3 sequence: CASSLGRLDYEQYF. For the CDR3, the DNA is TGTGCCAGCAGCTTAGGCCGGTTGGACTACGAGCAGTACTTC.

This clonotype has a count of ten or more. The chain's CDR3 is CSQREFADTQYF. In DNA, the CDR3 is TGCAGCCAGCGGGAGTTCGCAGATACGCAGTATTTT. The V and J genes are TRBV20-1 and TRBJ2-3; 8 nucleotides line up with TRBD2. The CDR3 totals 12 residues. Germline V gene sequence: CDR1 DFQATT, CDR2 SNEGSKA (reference sequence).

The sample holds many counts of this clonotype. The rearrangement links TRBV10-3 to TRBJ2-3; a weak D match, TRBD2 (6 bases). The CDR3 is made up of 18 amino acids. The V end lost 0 bases, the J end lost 11 bases, and 27 bases lay between the germline ends. Germline V gene sequence: CDR1 ENHRY, CDR2 SYGVKD. CDR3 nucleotide sequence: TGTGCCATCAGTGAGTCGTCAGCGGGCGGAATAAAGAGAGTGCTGCAGTATTTT. Its translation: CAISESSAGGIKRVLQYF.

CDR3 amino acids: CASSLGLGGEETQHF. CDR3 in DNA: TGTGCCAGCAGCTTGGGACTAGGTGGGGAAGAGACCCAGCATTTT. This chain joins TRBV7-3 and TRBJ1-5, with D perhaps TRBD1 (5 bases). The CDR3 runs to 15 residues. Germline CDR1 and CDR2: SGHTA and FQGTGA. Between the trimmed V and J ends, which lost 3 bases and 11 bases, there was a span of 20 bases. Filled out from reference TRBV7-3 and TRBJ1-5, the complete variable domain reads GAGVSQTPSNKVTEKGKYVELRCDPISGHTALYWYRQSLGQGPEFLIYFQGTGAADDSGLPNDRFFAVRPEGSVSTLKIQRTERGDSAVYLCASSLGLGGEETQHFGDGTRLSIL.

The chain is built from TRBV20-1 and TRBJ2-7; the D gene is possibly TRBD1 (6 bases). Germline V lookup: CDR1 DFQATT, CDR2 SNEGSKA (reference sequence). This CDR3 comprises 14 residues. Trimming left V 0 bases short and J 2 bases short, with 11 bases between. Here the CDR3 DNA reads TGCAGTGCTAGAGATCTACAGGGTCCCTACGAGCAGTACTTC. Translated, it gives CSARDLQGPYEQYF.